The sequence of this T cell receptor (beta chain) was determined in a study of blood T cell repertoires in COVID-19. Background on the study: Acute-phase and convalescent COVID-19 samples originated in the United States, Italy and Spain.

Original data processing: Reference gene primer amplification gave nucleated cell count estimates. Only in-frame clones appear in the TCRdb table, and some are missing; sequencing was by immunoSEQ multiplex PCR. V and J calls and clone size come straight from that table; D and trimming were deduced from the DNA. In the table there are 150,000 to 200,000 clones, 80% of which are singletons. The clonotype comes from a man between 60 and 75 years old with acute or convalescent COVID-19. The specimen was peripheral blood.

CDR3 in amino acids: CASSLALGEAEAFF. As DNA, the CDR3 is TGTGCCAGCAGCTTAGCGCTTGGTGAGGCAGAAGCTTTCTTT. V and J are TRBV7-8 and TRBJ1-1, with D unclear. V was trimmed by 0 bases and J by 8 bases, leaving 13 bases between them. The germline V gene encodes CDR1 SGHVS and CDR2 FQNEAQ. The CDR3 is 14 amino acids.